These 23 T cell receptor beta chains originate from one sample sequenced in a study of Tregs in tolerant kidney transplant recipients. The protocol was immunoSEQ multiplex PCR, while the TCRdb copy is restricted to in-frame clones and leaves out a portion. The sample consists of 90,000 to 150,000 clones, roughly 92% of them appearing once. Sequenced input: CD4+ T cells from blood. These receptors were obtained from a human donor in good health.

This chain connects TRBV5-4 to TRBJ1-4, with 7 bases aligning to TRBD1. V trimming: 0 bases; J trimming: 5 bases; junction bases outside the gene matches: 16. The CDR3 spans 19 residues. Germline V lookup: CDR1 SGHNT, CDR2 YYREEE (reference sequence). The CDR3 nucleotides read TGTGCCAGCAGCTTGGGGCCAGGGGGGACTAGCCTTCGCAATGAAAAACTGTTTTTT. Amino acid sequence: CASSLGPGGTSLRNEKLFF.

The CDR3 spells CASSPRQGPQETQYF. In nucleotides, the CDR3 is TGTGCCAGCTCACCAAGACAGGGGCCCCAAGAGACCCAGTACTTC. The J gene is TRBJ2-5, the V gene TRBV18, with 8 positions matching TRBD1. V dropped 2 bases and J dropped 1; count of bases not matched to a gene: 3. The germline CDR1 and CDR2 sequences are KGHSH and LQKENI. The CDR3 has 15 amino acids.

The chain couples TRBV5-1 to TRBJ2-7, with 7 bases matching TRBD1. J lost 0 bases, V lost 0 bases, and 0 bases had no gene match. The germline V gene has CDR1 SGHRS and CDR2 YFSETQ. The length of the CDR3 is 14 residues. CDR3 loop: CASSLAGGSYEQYF. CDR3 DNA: TGCGCCAGCAGCTTGGCAGGGGGCTCCTACGAGCAGTACTTC.

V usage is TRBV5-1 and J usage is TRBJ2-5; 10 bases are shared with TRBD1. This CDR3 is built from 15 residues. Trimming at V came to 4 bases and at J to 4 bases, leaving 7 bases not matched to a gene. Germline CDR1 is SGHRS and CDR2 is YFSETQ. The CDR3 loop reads CASSGLGTGVETQYF. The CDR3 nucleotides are TGCGCCAGCAGCGGCCTAGGGACAGGGGTAGAGACCCAGTACTTC.

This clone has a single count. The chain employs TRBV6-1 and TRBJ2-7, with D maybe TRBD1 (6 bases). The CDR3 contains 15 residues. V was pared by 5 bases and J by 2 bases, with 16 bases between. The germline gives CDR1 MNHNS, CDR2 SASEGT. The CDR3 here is CASSRGDTLPYEQYF. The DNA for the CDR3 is TGTGCCAGCAGTCGTGGGGACACCCTACCCTACGAGCAGTACTTC.

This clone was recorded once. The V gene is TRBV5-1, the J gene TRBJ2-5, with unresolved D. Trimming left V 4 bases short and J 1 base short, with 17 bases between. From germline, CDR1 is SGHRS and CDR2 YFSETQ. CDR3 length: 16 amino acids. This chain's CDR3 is CASSAAALQAQETQYF. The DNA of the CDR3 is TGCGCCAGCAGCGCCGCAGCCCTCCAGGCCCAAGAGACCCAGTACTTC.

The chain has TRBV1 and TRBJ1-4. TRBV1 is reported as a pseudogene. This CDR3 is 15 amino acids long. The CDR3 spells CTSSPIFATNEKLFF. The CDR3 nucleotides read TGCACCAGCAGCCCAATATTTGCAACTAATGAAAAACTGTTTTTT.

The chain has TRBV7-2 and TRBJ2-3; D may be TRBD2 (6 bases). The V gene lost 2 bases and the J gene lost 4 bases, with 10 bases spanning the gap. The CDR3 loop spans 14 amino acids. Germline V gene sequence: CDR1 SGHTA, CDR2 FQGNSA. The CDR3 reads CASSLSGRADTQYF. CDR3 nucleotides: TGTGCCAGCAGCTTATCCGGGAGAGCAGATACGCAGTATTTT.

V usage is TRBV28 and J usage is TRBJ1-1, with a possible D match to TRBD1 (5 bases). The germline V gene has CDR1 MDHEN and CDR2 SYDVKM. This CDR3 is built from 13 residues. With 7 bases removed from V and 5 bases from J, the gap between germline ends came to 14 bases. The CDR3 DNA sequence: TGTGCCAGCACTCGCGGGGGATTAACTGAAGCTTTCTTT. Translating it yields CASTRGGLTEAFF.

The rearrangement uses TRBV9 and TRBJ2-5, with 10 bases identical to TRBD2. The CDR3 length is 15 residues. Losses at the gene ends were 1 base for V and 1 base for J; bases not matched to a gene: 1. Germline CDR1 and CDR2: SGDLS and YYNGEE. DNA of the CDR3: TGTGCCAGCAGCGTAATAGCGGGGGGCCAAGAGACCCAGTACTTC. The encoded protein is CASSVIAGGQETQYF.

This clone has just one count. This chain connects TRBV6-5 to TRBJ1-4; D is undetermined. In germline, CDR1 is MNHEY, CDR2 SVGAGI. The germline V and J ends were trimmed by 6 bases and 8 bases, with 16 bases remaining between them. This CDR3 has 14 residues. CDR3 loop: CASRPGPVGEKLFF. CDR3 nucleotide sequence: TGTGCCAGCAGACCTGGTCCTGTAGGGGAAAAACTGTTTTTT.

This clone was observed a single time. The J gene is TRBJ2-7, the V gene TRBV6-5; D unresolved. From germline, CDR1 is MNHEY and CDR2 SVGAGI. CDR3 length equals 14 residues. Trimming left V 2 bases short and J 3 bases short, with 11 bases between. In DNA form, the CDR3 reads TGTGCCAGCAGTTACCACACGGTCGGCTACGAGCAGTACTTC. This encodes CASSYHTVGYEQYF.

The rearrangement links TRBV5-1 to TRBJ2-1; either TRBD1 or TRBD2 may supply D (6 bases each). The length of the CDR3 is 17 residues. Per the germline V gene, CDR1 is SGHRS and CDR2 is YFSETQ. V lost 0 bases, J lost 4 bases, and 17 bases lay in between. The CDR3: CASSLGLGAGFYNEQFF. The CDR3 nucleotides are TGCGCCAGCAGCTTGGGCCTGGGGGCGGGGTTTTACAATGAGCAGTTCTTC.

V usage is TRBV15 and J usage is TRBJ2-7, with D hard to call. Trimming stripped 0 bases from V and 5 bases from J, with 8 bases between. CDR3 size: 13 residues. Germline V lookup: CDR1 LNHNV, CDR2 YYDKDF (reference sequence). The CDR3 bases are TGTGCCACCAGCAGAGATGTTGCAGACGAGCAGTACTTC. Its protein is CATSRDVADEQYF.

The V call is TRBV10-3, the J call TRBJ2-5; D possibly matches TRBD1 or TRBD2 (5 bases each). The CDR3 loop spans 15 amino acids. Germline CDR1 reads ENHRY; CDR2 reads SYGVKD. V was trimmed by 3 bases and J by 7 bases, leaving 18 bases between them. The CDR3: CAISDSRDAEGTQYF. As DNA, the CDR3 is TGTGCCATCAGTGATTCGAGGGACGCCGAAGGGACCCAGTACTTC.

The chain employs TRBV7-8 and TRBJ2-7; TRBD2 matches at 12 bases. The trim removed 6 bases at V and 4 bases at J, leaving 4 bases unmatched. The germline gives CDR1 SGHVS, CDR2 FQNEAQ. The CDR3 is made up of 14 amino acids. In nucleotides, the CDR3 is TGTGCCAGCAGGAAGACTAGCGGGGGTTACGAGCAGTACTTC. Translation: CASRKTSGGYEQYF.

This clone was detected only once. For the CDR3, the DNA is TGTGCCAGTAGTCGGTCAGGGAGCACAGATACGCAGTATTTT. Amino acid sequence: CASSRSGSTDTQYF. This chain joins TRBV19 and TRBJ2-3; perhaps TRBD1 as D (5 bases). V was clipped by 5 bases and J by 0 bases, with 9 bases between them. The CDR3 contains 14 residues. CDR1 is LNHDA, CDR2 SQIVND, per germline (reference sequence).

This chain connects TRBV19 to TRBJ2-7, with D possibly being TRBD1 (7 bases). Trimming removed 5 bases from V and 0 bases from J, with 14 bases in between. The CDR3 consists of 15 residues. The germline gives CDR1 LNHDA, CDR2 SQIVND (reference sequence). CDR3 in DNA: TGTGCCAGTAGTCTGTTGCGGGACAGCTCCTACGAGCAGTACTTC. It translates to CASSLLRDSSYEQYF.

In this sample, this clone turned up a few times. CDR3 bases: TGTGCCAGCAGTCAGATAGACAGTTTGAACACTGAAGCTTTCTTT. It yields the protein CASSQIDSLNTEAFF. The rearrangement uses TRBV2 and TRBJ1-1; weak D call: TRBD1 (5 bases). Germline assignment: CDR1 SNHLY and CDR2 FYNNEI. Trimming pared 5 bases from V and 0 bases from J, leaving 13 bases between. The CDR3 is 15 amino acids. Full variable domain (missing parts from reference TRBV2 and TRBJ1-1): EPEVTQTPSHQVTQMGQEVILRCVPISNHLYFYWYRQILGQKVEFLVSFYNNEISEKSEIFDDQFSVERPDGSNFTLKIRSTKLEDSAMYFCASSQIDSLNTEAFFGQGTRLTVV.

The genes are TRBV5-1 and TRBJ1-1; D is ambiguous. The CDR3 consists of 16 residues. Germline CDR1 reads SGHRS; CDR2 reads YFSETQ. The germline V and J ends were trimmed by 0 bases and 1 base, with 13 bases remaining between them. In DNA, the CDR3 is TGCGCCAGCAGCTTGGGGCCGGGGTATACGAACACTGAAGCTTTCTTT. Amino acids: CASSLGPGYTNTEAFF. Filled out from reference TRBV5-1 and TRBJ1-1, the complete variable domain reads KAGVTQTPRYLIKTRGQQVTLSCSPISGHRSVSWYQQTPGQGLQFLFEYFSETQRNKGNFPGRFSGRQFSNSRSEMNVSTLELGDSALYLCASSLGPGYTNTEAFFGQGTRLTVV.

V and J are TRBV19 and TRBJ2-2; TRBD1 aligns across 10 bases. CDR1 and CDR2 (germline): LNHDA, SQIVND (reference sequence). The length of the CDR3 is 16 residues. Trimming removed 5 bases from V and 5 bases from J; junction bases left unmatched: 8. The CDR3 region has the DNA TGTGCCAGTAGTGTTGGACAGGGGGTCAGTACCGGGGAGCTGTTTTTT. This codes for CASSVGQGVSTGELFF.

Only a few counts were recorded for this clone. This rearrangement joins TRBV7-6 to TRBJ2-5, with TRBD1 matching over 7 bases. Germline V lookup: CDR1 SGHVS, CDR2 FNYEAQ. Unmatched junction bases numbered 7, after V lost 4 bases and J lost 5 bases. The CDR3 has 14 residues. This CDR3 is CASSSQQGKETQYF. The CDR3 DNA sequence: TGTGCCAGCAGCTCTCAACAGGGGAAGGAGACCCAGTACTTC.

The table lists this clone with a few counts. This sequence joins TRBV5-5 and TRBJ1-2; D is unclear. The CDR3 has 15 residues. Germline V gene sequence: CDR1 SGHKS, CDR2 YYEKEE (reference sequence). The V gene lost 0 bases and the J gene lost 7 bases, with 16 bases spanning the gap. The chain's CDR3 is CASSLALLYSVGYTF. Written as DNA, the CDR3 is TGTGCCAGCAGCTTGGCCCTTTTGTATTCAGTTGGCTACACCTTC.